One and the same sample provided the 2 T cell receptor beta chains below, sequenced in a study of blood T cell repertoires in COVID-19. Libraries were prepared by immunoSEQ multiplex PCR; TCRdb keeps only in-frame clonotypes and omits some of them. Of 200,000 to 300,000 clones detected, about nine tenths appear once; the ten largest clones hold just over 7%. Sequencing was carried out using peripheral blood. Receptors originate from a man in his 60s who had recovered from COVID-19.

This chain links TRBV11-3 with TRBJ2-1, with TRBD2 identical over 9 bases. V gave up 5 bases and J gave up 5 bases; unmatched junction bases: 7. Germline CDR1 SGHNT, CDR2 YENEEA. The CDR3 is made up of 15 amino acids. CDR3 bases: TGTGCCAGCAGCACCTCAGCGGGGGGAAACAATGAGCAGTTCTTC. This translates into CASSTSAGGNNEQFF.

V usage is TRBV7-8 and J usage is TRBJ1-2; a weak D match, TRBD1 (5 bases). Trimming removed 1 base from V and 8 bases from J, with 14 bases in between. Looked up from germline, CDR1 is SGHVS and CDR2 is FQNEAQ. The CDR3 contains 14 residues. CDR3 loop: CASSLDGAVWGYTF. For the CDR3, the DNA is TGTGCCAGCAGCTTAGATGGGGCGGTGTGGGGCTACACCTTC. The entire variable domain, with the rest obtained from reference TRBV7-8 and TRBJ1-2, is as follows: GAGVSQSPRYKVAKRGQDVALRCDPISGHVSLFWYQQALGQGPEFLTYFQNEAQLDKSGLPSDRFFAERPEGSVSTLKIQRTQQEDSAVYLCASSLDGAVWGYTFGSGTRLTVV.